One sample yielded the 24 T cell receptor beta chains listed below, sequenced in a study of OX40 agonist ivuxolimab in advanced cancers. Assay used: immunoSEQ multiplex PCR; TCRdb lists only in-frame clones, some missing. The repertoire includes over 100,000 clones, more than 80% of them detected once, and 0.5% to 0.7% sits in the top ten. This specimen consisted of CD4+ or CD8+ T cells sorted from blood, obtained in a trial of the OX40 agonist ivuxolimab. These TCRs come from an adult with an advanced solid tumor such as melanoma, head and neck, liver or kidney cancer.

The chain combines TRBV6-1 with TRBJ1-5; D is perhaps TRBD1 (6 bases). The ends were cut back, 6 bases at V and 4 bases at J, with 13 bases in the middle. This CDR3 is 14 amino acids long. The germline V gene encodes CDR1 MNHNS and CDR2 SASEGT. CDR3 protein: CASRGSGANQPQHF. The CDR3 coding sequence is TGTGCCAGCAGGGGGTCAGGGGCTAATCAGCCCCAGCATTTT.

The chain uses TRBV28 and TRBJ2-5; 14 nucleotides align to TRBD2. Germline CDR1 and CDR2: MDHEN and SYDVKM. The CDR3 loop spans 18 amino acids. The V gene end was trimmed by 6 bases and the J gene end by 4 bases; junction bases not matched to a gene: 13. The CDR3 region is CASSPGLAGGVKAETQYF. The CDR3 bases are TGTGCCAGCAGCCCCGGACTAGCGGGGGGCGTAAAGGCAGAGACCCAGTACTTC.

The genes are TRBV27 and TRBJ2-7; D may be TRBD1 (6 bases). Deletions cut 5 bases from V and 2 bases from J, with 10 bases between. This CDR3 contains 13 residues. Germline CDR1 reads MNHEY; CDR2 reads SMNVEV (reference sequence). DNA of the CDR3: TGTGCCAGCAGTGGGGGACAAACCTACGAGCAGTACTTC. Translated: CASSGGQTYEQYF.

This clone was seen only once. The chain joins TRBV5-6 to TRBJ1-5; 7 bases map to TRBD1. Germline CDR1 and CDR2: SGHDT and YYEEEE. V lost 6 bases to trimming and J lost 2 bases; unmatched junction nucleotides: 2. This CDR3 region has 13 residues. The DNA of the CDR3 is TGTGCCAGCAACGGACAGGGCAATCAGCCCCAGCATTTT. As protein: CASNGQGNQPQHF.

This clone showed up just a few times. V gene TRBV2 combines with J gene TRBJ1-6, with D perhaps TRBD1 (5 bases). V lost 6 bases and J lost 0, with 9 bases in between. CDR1 SNHLY and CDR2 FYNNEI come from the germline V gene. The CDR3 length is 15 residues. CDR3 nucleotide sequence: TGTGCCAGCAGCCGACAGAGCTCCTATAATTCACCCCTCCACTTT. It specifies CASSRQSSYNSPLHF.

The chain employs TRBV5-1 and TRBJ2-5; 12 positions agree with TRBD1. CDR3 size: 14 residues. Per the germline V gene, CDR1 is SGHRS and CDR2 is YFSETQ. The ends lost 2 bases at V and 6 bases at J; junction bases unmatched: 2. CDR3 residues: CASSFGTGGKTQYF. CDR3 in DNA: TGCGCCAGCAGCTTCGGGACAGGGGGCAAGACCCAGTACTTC.

The chain combines TRBV19 with TRBJ2-7; possible D gene TRBD2, 7 bases. Trimming cost V 6 bases and J 0 bases, with 15 bases left between them. Germline assignment: CDR1 LNHDA and CDR2 SQIVND (reference sequence). The CDR3 loop spans 15 amino acids. In DNA, the CDR3 is TGTGCCAGTAGCCCGACGGGGGGCATCTCCTACGAGCAGTACTTC. Amino acids: CASSPTGGISYEQYF.

V and J are TRBV18 and TRBJ1-3; 12 bases match TRBD1. The germline V gene has CDR1 KGHSH and CDR2 LQKENI. The CDR3 length is 17 residues. The J segment lost 0 bases and the V segment lost 0 bases, leaving 0 bases of the junction unmatched. The CDR3 region has the DNA TGTGCCAGCTCACCACCGGGACAGGGGGCCTCTGGAAACACCATATATTTT. Translation: CASSPPGQGASGNTIYF.

The rearrangement links TRBV6-6 to TRBJ1-3; D possibly corresponds to TRBD1 (5 bases). The CDR3 has 16 residues. CDR1 is MNHNY and CDR2 is SVGAGI in the germline V gene (reference sequence). The germline V and J ends were trimmed by 6 bases and 4 bases, with 19 bases remaining between them. The CDR3 loop reads CASRQKIRGSGNTIYF. For the CDR3, the DNA is TGTGCCAGCAGACAAAAAATCCGGGGCTCAGGAAACACCATATATTTT.

The chain uses TRBV4-3 and TRBJ2-7, with 9 bases identical to TRBD2. Germline V CDR1 and CDR2: LGHNA, YSLEER. The CDR3 loop spans 18 amino acids. Losses at the gene ends were 0 bases for V and 2 bases for J; bases not matched to a gene: 11. CDR3 coding DNA: TGCGCCAGCAGCCAAGATAAAGGCGGGGGGGCGATCCCCTACGAGCAGTACTTC. Protein sequence: CASSQDKGGGAIPYEQYF.

The chain links TRBV11-2 to TRBJ2-3, with 8 positions matching TRBD2. The CDR3 extends over 17 amino acids. Germline values: CDR1 SGHAT, CDR2 FQNNGV. V shed 5 bases and J 3 bases; nucleotides not matched to a gene: 13. The CDR3 DNA follows: TGTGCCAGCAGCAGAGGCCCCCAGCGGGGGATGACAGATACGCAGTATTTT. This codes for CASSRGPQRGMTDTQYF.

The V call is TRBV18, the J call TRBJ2-3, with TRBD2 matching over 8 bases. J lost 4 bases, V lost 3 bases, and 0 bases had no gene match. This CDR3 is built from 13 residues. Germline V gives CDR1 KGHSH, CDR2 LQKENI. This CDR3 reads CASSPGLADTQYF. The CDR3 DNA is TGTGCCAGCTCACCGGGACTAGCAGATACGCAGTATTTT.

This rearrangement joins TRBV7-6 to TRBJ2-7; 8 bases are a match to TRBD1. Germline V gene lookup returns CDR1 SGHVS and CDR2 FNYEAQ. The CDR3 has 14 amino acids. V dropped 5 bases and J dropped 2; count of bases not matched to a gene: 5. This CDR3 is CASSLRQGPYEQYF. Here the CDR3 DNA reads TGTGCCAGCAGCCTCAGACAGGGGCCCTACGAGCAGTACTTC. Combining the CDR3 with reference TRBV7-6 and TRBJ2-7 gives the whole variable domain GAGVSQSPRYKVTKRGQDVALRCDPISGHVSLYWYRQALGQGPEFLTYFNYEAQQDKSGLPNDRFSAERPEGSISTLTIQRTEQRDSAMYRCASSLRQGPYEQYFGPGTRLTVT.

The chain joins TRBV7-9 to TRBJ2-5, with D unresolved. Trimming cost V 7 bases and J 5 bases, with 17 bases left between them. Germline assignment: CDR1 SEHNR and CDR2 FQNEAQ (reference sequence). The CDR3 runs 14 residues. CDR3 protein: CASTQSGRWETQYF. The CDR3 coding sequence is TGTGCCAGCACCCAAAGTGGCCGGTGGGAGACCCAGTACTTC.

The chain links TRBV7-9 to TRBJ1-5, with TRBD1 as a possible D gene (6 bases). Germline V gives CDR1 SEHNR, CDR2 FQNEAQ (reference sequence). The CDR3 runs to 15 residues. The V end lost 4 bases, the J end lost 0 bases, and 10 bases lay between the germline ends. The CDR3 protein is CASSSDSYSNQPQHF. The CDR3 nucleotides are TGTGCCAGCAGCTCGGACAGCTATAGCAATCAGCCCCAGCATTTT. The full variable domain, with the rest looked up from reference TRBV7-9 and TRBJ1-5, is DTGVSQNPRHKITKRGQNVTFRCDPISEHNRLYWYRQTLGQGPEFLTYFQNEAQLEKSRLLSDRFSAERPKGSFSTLEIQRTEQGDSAMYLCASSSDSYSNQPQHFGDGTRLSIL.

This clone occurred a few times. The chain couples TRBV10-2 to TRBJ1-2; no definite D call. Per germline, CDR1 WSHSY and CDR2 SAAADI. The CDR3 is 14 residues long. V gave up 7 bases and J gave up 0 bases, with 12 bases separating them. The CDR3 nucleotides are TGCGCCAGCACTGTTTCCCGGGCTAACTATGGCTACACCTTC. Translating it yields CASTVSRANYGYTF.

The chain joins TRBV6-5 to TRBJ1-4; D ambiguous. CDR1 is MNHEY, CDR2 SVGAGI, per germline. The V end was cut by 2 bases, the J end by 7 bases, with 14 bases between. This CDR3 is 15 amino acids long. CDR3 sequence: CASSYVARPGEKLFF. As DNA, the CDR3 is TGTGCCAGCAGTTACGTTGCTCGACCGGGTGAAAAACTGTTTTTT.

This rearrangement joins TRBV11-3 to TRBJ2-3; D unclear. Germline CDR1 and CDR2: SGHNT and YENEEA. Trimming took 5 bases from V and 6 from J, leaving 15 bases between them. This CDR3 is built from 14 residues. In DNA form, the CDR3 reads TGTGCCAGCAGCCTCGGATTAGTCCCCGATACGCAGTATTTT. It specifies CASSLGLVPDTQYF. Full variable domain (rest looked up from reference TRBV11-3 and TRBJ2-3): EAGVVQSPRYKIIEKKQPVAFWCNPISGHNTLYWYLQNLGQGPELLIRYENEEAVDDSQLPKDRFSAERLKGVDSTLKIQPAELGDSAVYLCASSLGLVPDTQYFGPGTRLTVL.

The gene calls are TRBV20-1 and TRBJ2-7; D call uncertain. Germline values: CDR1 DFQATT, CDR2 SNEGSKA (reference sequence). V was trimmed by 5 bases and J by 3 bases, leaving 8 bases between them. The CDR3 runs to 11 residues. In nucleotides, the CDR3 is TGCAGTGCTGGCAGGAGCTACGAGCAGTACTTC. Its protein product is CSAGRSYEQYF.

The chain combines TRBV6-1 with TRBJ2-2, with 8 bases matching TRBD1. The junction had 10 bases not matched to a gene; V was cut back by 6 bases and J by 7 bases. This CDR3 region has 15 residues. The germline gives CDR1 MNHNS, CDR2 SASEGT. The CDR3 nucleotides read TGTGCCAGCAGCCCCGGACAGGGTCTAAACGGGGAGCTGTTTTTT. This codes for CASSPGQGLNGELFF.

Of note for this clone: The junction departs from the called germline gene at one end, perhaps through a read error. Other DNA sequences in the sample encode the same CDR3. The chain links TRBV27 to TRBJ2-2; TRBD2 might be the D (5 bases). CDR1 is MNHEY and CDR2 is SMNVEV in the germline V gene (reference sequence). This CDR3 comprises 12 residues. The CDR3 DNA sequence: TGTGCCAGCAGTTTCCCAGCCGGGGAACTGTTTTTT. Protein sequence: CASSFPAGELFF.

The chain has TRBV6-5 and TRBJ2-7; either TRBD1 or TRBD2 may supply D (7 bases each). The CDR3 runs to 16 residues. The V end was cut by 0 bases, the J end by 3 bases, with 15 bases between. Germline V gives CDR1 MNHEY, CDR2 SVGAGI. The CDR3 loop reads CASSYSTAGGGYEQYF. The CDR3 DNA follows: TGTGCCAGCAGTTACTCGACGGCAGGGGGGGGCTACGAGCAGTACTTC.

The chain employs TRBV9 and TRBJ1-2, with D possibly being TRBD1 (6 bases). V lost 0 bases to trimming and J lost 7 bases, with 10 bases between them. This CDR3 contains 13 residues. CDR1 SGDLS and CDR2 YYNGEE come from the germline V gene. Here the CDR3 reads CASSVGQAFGYTF. CDR3 sequence (DNA): TGTGCCAGCAGCGTAGGACAGGCCTTTGGCTACACCTTC.

In regard to this clone: Different DNA sequences within this sample yield the same CDR3. The rearrangement links TRBV30 to TRBJ2-1; a weak D match, TRBD1 (6 bases). Per the germline V gene, CDR1 is GTSNPN and CDR2 is SVGIG (reference sequence). The CDR3 contains 15 residues. The V gene lost 0 bases and the J gene lost 10 bases, with 19 bases spanning the gap. The CDR3 reads CAWSVGGGPLGEQFF. CDR3 sequence (DNA): TGTGCCTGGAGTGTAGGTGGGGGCCCGTTGGGGGAGCAGTTCTTC.